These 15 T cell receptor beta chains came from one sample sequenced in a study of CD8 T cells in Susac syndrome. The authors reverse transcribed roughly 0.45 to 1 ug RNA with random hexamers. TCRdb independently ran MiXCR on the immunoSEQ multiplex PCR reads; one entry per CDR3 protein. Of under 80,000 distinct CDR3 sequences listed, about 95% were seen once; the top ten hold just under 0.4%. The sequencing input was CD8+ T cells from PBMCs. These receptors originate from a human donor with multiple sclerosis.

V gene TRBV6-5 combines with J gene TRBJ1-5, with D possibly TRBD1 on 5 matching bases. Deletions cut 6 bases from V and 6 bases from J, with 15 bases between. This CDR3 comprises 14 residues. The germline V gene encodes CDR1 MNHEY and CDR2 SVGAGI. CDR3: CASSQGGAAQPQHF. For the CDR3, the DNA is TGTGCCAGCAGCCAGGGAGGGGCGGCTCAGCCCCAGCATTTT.

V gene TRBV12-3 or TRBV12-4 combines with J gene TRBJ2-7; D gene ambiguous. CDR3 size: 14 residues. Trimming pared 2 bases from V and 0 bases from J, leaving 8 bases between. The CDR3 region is CASSLWQSSYEQYF. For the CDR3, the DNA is TGTGCCAGCAGTTTATGGCAGAGCTCCTACGAGCAGTACTTC.

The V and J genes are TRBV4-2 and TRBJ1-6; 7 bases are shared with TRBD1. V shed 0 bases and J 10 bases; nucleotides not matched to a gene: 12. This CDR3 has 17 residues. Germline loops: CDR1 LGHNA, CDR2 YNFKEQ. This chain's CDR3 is CASSQDGRGGFGSPLHF. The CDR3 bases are TGTGCCAGCAGCCAAGATGGGCGAGGGGGCTTTGGGTCACCCCTCCACTTT.

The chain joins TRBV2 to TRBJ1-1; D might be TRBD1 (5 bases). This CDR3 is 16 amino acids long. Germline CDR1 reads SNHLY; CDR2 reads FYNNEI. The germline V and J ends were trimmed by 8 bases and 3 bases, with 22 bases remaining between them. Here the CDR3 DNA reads TGTGCCAGCTCCAGCACAAGAGGGGAGGTAGACACTGAAGCTTTCTTT. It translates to CASSSTRGEVDTEAFF.

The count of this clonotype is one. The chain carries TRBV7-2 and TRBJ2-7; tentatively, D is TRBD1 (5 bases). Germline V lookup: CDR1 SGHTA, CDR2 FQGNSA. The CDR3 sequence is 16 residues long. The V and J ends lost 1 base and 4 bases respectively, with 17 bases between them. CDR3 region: CASSLDPRAGWYEQYF. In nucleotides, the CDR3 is TGTGCCAGCAGCTTAGACCCAAGGGCAGGGTGGTACGAGCAGTACTTC.

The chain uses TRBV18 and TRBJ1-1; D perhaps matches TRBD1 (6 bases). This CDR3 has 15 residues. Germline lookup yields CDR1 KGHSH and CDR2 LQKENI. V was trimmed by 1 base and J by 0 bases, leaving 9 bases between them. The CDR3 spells CASSPRTAMNTEAFF. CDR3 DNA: TGTGCCAGCTCACCACGGACAGCGATGAACACTGAAGCTTTCTTT.

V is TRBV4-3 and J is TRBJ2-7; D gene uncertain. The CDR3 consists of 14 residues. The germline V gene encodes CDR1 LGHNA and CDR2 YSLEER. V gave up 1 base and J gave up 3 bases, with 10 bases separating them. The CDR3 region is CASSQAGPDYEQYF. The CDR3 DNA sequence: TGCGCCAGCAGCCAAGCCGGACCGGACTACGAGCAGTACTTC.

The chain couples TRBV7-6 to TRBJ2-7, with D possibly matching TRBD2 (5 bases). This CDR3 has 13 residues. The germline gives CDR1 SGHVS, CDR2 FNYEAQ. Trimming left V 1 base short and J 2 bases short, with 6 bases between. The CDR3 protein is CASSLGETYEQYF. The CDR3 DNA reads TGTGCCAGCAGCTTAGGGGAGACCTACGAGCAGTACTTC.

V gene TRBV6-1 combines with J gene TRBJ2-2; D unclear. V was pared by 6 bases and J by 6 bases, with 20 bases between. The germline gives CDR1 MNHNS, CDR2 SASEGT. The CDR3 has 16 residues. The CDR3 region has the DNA TGTGCCAGCAGGCCACCATCACGATGGGCCGCCGGGGAGCTGTTTTTT. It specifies CASRPPSRWAAGELFF.

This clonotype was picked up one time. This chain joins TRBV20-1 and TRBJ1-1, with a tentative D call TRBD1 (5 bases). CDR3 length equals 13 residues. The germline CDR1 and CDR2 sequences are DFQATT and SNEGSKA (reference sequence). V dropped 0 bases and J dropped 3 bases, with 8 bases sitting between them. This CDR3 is CSARDQGDTEAFF. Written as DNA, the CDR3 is TGCAGTGCTAGAGACCAGGGAGACACTGAAGCTTTCTTT.

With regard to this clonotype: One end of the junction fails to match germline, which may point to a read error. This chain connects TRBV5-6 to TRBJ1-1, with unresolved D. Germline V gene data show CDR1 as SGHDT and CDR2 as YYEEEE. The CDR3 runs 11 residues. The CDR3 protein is CASSLSTEASF. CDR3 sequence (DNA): TGTGCCAGCAGCTTAAGTACTGAAGCTTCCTTT.

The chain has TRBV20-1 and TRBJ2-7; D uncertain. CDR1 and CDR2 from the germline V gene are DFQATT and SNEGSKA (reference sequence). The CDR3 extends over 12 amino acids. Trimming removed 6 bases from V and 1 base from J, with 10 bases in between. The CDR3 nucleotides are TGCAGTGCCACGTGGCTATCCTACGAGCAGTACTTC. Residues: CSATWLSYEQYF.

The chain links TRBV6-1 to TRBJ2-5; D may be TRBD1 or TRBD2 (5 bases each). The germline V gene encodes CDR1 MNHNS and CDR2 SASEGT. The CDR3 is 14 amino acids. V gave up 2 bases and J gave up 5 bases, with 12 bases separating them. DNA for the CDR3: TGTGCCAGCAGTGAAAGAAGGGACGGGGAGACCCAGTACTTC. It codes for CASSERRDGETQYF.

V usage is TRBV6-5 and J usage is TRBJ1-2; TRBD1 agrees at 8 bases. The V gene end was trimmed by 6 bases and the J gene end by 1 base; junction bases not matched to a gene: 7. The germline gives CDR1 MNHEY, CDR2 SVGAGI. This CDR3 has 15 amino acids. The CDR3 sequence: CASSPGTGINYGYTF. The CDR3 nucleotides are TGTGCCAGCAGCCCCGGGACAGGCATTAACTATGGCTACACCTTC.

The DNA for the CDR3 is TGCAGTGCTAGAGATCCGGGACGAAACAATCAGCCCCAGCATTTT. Its protein product is CSARDPGRNNQPQHF. V is TRBV20-1 and J is TRBJ1-5, with a possible D match to TRBD1 (5 bases). The CDR3 extends over 15 amino acids. Trimming pared 0 bases from V and 3 bases from J, leaving 12 bases between. Looked up from germline, CDR1 is DFQATT and CDR2 is SNEGSKA (reference sequence).